This T cell receptor (beta chain) appears in the sequencing data of a study of vaccination effects on CD4 cells after COVID-19. Study at large: A few convalescent patients were sampled early and late after vaccination.

Only in-frame clones appear in the TCRdb table, and some are missing; sequencing was by immunoSEQ multiplex PCR. The sample gives 13,000 or so clones, around two thirds of which show up once; roughly 33% is in the top ten. Antigen-specific CD4+ T cells were expanded with viral peptide pools in the ViraFEST assay before sequencing. Following culture for approximately 11 days, CD4+ T cells were isolated. Infection with SARS-CoV-2 occurred in the person between March and December 2020, and PCR confirmed it. Each participant was given two doses of one vaccine (BNT162b2 or mRNA-1273). With about 9.8 ug/ml peptides and 7.5 to 10 IU/ml IL-2, approximately 2.2 million PBMC per well were cultured. Regarding this clone: Antigen unknown.

Between the trimmed V and J ends, which lost 2 bases and 7 bases, there was a span of 15 bases. Germline CDR1 reads KGHSH; CDR2 reads LQKENI. CDR3 size: 15 residues. Study-wide results and limits: Marked contraction was observed in infection-induced and vaccine-induced clones late after vaccination.

The receptor was isolated from a human donor who had a prior SARS-CoV-2 infection. Specimen: CD4+ T cells from PBMCs cultured with HCoV-NL63 spike peptides, collected after COVID-19 vaccination. The rearrangement joins TRBV18 to TRBJ1-3; D not resolved. CDR3 region: CASSPVAGSANTIYF. CDR3 in DNA: TGTGCCAGCTCACCAGTGGCGGGCAGCGCGAACACCATATATTTT.